The present T cell receptor (beta chain) was sequenced within a study of shared clonotypes between healthy human individuals. TCRdb's table, derived via immunoSEQ multiplex PCR, lists solely in-frame clones and lacks some. The sample has about 2.4 million clones; approximately 94% are singletons. The CDR3 covers 14 residues. Germline V gives CDR1 MNHNY, CDR2 SVGAGI (reference sequence). V lost 6 bases, J lost 5 bases, and 17 bases lay in between. The receptor's source is a man aged 18 to 35 in good health. Some clones in this sample may be carry-over from other donors' samples. J is TRBJ2-7 and V is TRBV6-6; D unclear. Sequencing was carried out using naive CD4+ T cells from PBMCs. Subset reported: CD45RA+ positively selected. The CDR3 DNA follows: TGTGCCAGCAGGCGAAATAATAGGCCCCACGAGCAGTACTTC. Translation gives CASRRNNRPHEQYF.